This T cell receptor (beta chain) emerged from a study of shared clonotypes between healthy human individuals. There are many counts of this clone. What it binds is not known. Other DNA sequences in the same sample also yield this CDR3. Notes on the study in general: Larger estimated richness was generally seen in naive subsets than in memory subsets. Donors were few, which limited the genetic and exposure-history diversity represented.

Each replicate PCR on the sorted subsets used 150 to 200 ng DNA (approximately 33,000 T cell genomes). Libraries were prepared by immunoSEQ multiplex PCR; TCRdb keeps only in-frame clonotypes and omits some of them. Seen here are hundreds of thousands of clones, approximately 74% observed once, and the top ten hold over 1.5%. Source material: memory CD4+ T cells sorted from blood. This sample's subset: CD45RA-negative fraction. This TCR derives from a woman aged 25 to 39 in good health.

CDR3: CATSSGLAGGTDTQYF. CDR3 bases: TGTGCCACCAGCAGTGGACTAGCGGGAGGGACAGATACGCAGTATTTT. The rearrangement joins TRBV15 to TRBJ2-3; 15 bases are shared with TRBD2. Per the germline V gene, CDR1 is LNHNV and CDR2 is YYDKDF (reference sequence). This CDR3 is built from 16 residues. Trimming removed 3 bases from V and 3 bases from J; junction bases left unmatched: 1.